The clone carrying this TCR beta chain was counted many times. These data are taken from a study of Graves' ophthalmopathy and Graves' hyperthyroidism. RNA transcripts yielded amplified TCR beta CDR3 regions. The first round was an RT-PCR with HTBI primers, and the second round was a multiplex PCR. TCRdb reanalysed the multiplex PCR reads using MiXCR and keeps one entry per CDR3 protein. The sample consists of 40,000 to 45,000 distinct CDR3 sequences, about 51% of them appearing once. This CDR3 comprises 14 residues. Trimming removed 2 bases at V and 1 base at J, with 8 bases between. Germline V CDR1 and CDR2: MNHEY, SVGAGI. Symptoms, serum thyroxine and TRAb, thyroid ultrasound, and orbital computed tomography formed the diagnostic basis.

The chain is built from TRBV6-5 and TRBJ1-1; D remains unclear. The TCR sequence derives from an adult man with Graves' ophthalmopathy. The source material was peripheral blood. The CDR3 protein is CASSYRAENTEAFF. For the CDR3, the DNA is TGTGCCAGCAGTTACAGGGCGGAGAACACTGAAGCTTTCTTT.